This TCR beta chain was recorded in a study of cytomegalovirus exposure and HLA in healthy donors. This clone was seen more than once but under ten times. The PCR employed 60 Vbeta primers together with 13 Jbeta primers. Libraries were prepared by immunoSEQ multiplex PCR; TCRdb keeps only in-frame clonotypes and omits some of them. The sample has fewer than 120,000 clones; approximately 82% are singletons. Germline assignment: CDR1 SGHAT and CDR2 FQNNGV. V was shortened by 5 bases and J by 3 bases, with 23 bases between the two germline ends. The CDR3 length is 18 residues. The receptor's source is a man aged 25-45 years in good health and CMV-seropositive. Sequenced material: PBMCs. The rearrangement links TRBV11-2 to TRBJ2-4, with D possibly TRBD1 on 6 matching bases. CDR3 region: CASSIPGTQWAVKNIQYF. The DNA for the CDR3 is TGTGCCAGCAGCATACCCGGGACACAGTGGGCGGTCAAAAACATTCAGTACTTC.